The rows below give T cell receptor beta chains drawn from one sample of a study of shared clonotypes between healthy human individuals. Method: immunoSEQ multiplex PCR; TCRdb's copy keeps in-frame clones and lacks some. The data contain about 2.1 million clones, roughly 91% of them singletons. The source material was naive CD8+ T cells from PBMCs. The receptor set was obtained from a man in his late teens or twenties in good health. Some clones in this sample may be carry-over from other donors' samples. Each CDR3 is given with its conserved first and last residue. A D gene is named only where the DNA matches it firmly. The size of a clone is reported for some rows only, either as once, few or many, or as a class for expanded clones.

.	TRBV27	.	TRBJ2-5	TGTGCCAGCAGTTTACGTGGGGTAGCCGAGACCCAGTACTTC	CASSLRGVAETQYF
TRBD1	TRBV27	.	TRBJ2-1	TGTGCCAGCAGTGAGTGGACAGGGAACAATGAGCAGTTCTTC	CASSEWTGNNEQFF
.	TRBV10-3	.	TRBJ1-1	TGTGCCATCAGTGAGGGACGGCGCGACCAGAACACTGAAGCTTTCTTT	CAISEGRRDQNTEAFF
.	TRBV5-1	.	TRBJ1-2	TGCGCCAGCAGCTTGGAGGCCGGGGGCTATGGCTACACCTTC	CASSLEAGGYGYTF
.	TRBV18	.	TRBJ2-3	TGTGCCAGCTCACATTCAAGACTTCAGGGTCCAGATACGCAGTATTTT	CASSHSRLQGPDTQYF
.	TRBV28	.	TRBJ1-3	TGTGCCAGCAGTTTTTTGCTCAGCCTCTCTGGAAACACCATATATTTT	CASSFLLSLSGNTIYF
TRBD2	TRBV5-6	.	TRBJ2-7	TGTGCCAGCAGCCCCTCCCCGGGACTAGCGGGAGGGAGGTCTTTCGAGCAGTACTTC	CASSPSPGLAGGRSFEQYF
.	TRBV6-5	once	TRBJ2-7	TGTGCCAGCAGTTACTTGACACCAAAACTCTCCTACGAGCAGTACTTC	CASSYLTPKLSYEQYF
.	TRBV27	.	TRBJ2-7	TGTGCCAGCAGTTTGACTCGTGAACCCTACGAGCAGTACTTC	CASSLTREPYEQYF
.	TRBV5-1	.	TRBJ2-7	TGCGCCAGCAGCTTGGGGACGGTCTACGAGCAGTACTTC	CASSLGTVYEQYF
TRBD2	TRBV11-2	.	TRBJ2-5	TGTGCCAGCATGGGGACAGCGGGGGGAGAGACCCAGTACTTC	CASMGTAGGETQYF
TRBD2	TRBV4-2	.	TRBJ2-5	TGTGCCAGCAGCCCGGGACTAGCGGGAGGGCGCGAGACCCAGTACTTC	CASSPGLAGGRETQYF
.	TRBV19	few	TRBJ1-1	TGTGCCAGTAGCAGACGAACCACTGAAGCTTTCTTT	CASSRRTTEAFF
.	TRBV14	.	TRBJ1-1	TGTGCCAGCAGTGCTTCCGGACTCTACACTGAAGCTTTCTTT	CASSASGLYTEAFF
.	TRBV15	once	TRBJ2-7	TGTGCCACCAGCAGAGATAATAGGGACTTAACCTACGAGCAGTACTTC	CATSRDNRDLTYEQYF
.	TRBV4-1	.	TRBJ2-5	TGCGCCAGCAGCCAAGTAATTCGGGAGACCCAGTACTTC	CASSQVIRETQYF
.	TRBV28	.	TRBJ1-5	TGTGCCAGCAGTTTATTAACAGGGTCTCAGCCCCAGCATTTT	CASSLLTGSQPQHF
.	TRBV6-5	.	TRBJ1-2	TGTGCCAGCAGTTATGAGCAGAGCGGCTATGGCTACACCTTC	CASSYEQSGYGYTF
TRBD2	TRBV7-6	.	TRBJ2-3	TGTGCCAGCAGCTTAGGGCCTAGCGGGACCCGGCGCACAGATACGCAGTATTTT	CASSLGPSGTRRTDTQYF
TRBD1	TRBV10-3	.	TRBJ1-3	TGTGCCATCAGTGAGACGGGAACAGGGGTTGGAAACACCATATATTTT	CAISETGTGVGNTIYF